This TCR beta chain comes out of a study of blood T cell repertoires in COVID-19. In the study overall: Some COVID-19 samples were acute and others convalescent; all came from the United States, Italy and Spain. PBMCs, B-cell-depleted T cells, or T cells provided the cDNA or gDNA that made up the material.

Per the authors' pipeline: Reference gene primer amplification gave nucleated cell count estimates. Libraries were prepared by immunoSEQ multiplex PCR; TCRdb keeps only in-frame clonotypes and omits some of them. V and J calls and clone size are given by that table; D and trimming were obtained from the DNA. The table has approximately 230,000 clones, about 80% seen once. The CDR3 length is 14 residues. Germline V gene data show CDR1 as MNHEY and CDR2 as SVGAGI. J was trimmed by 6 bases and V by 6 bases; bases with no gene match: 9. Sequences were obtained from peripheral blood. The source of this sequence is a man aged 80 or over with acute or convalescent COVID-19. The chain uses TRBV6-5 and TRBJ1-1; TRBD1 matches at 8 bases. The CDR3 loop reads CASRPNRGSPEAFF. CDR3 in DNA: TGTGCCAGCAGACCCAACAGGGGGTCCCCTGAAGCTTTCTTT.